A single sample gave rise to the 24 T cell receptor beta chains below, sequenced in a study of immune evolution from preneoplasia to lung adenocarcinoma. The repertoire was sequenced with immunoSEQ multiplex PCR; TCRdb's copy has only in-frame clones and lacks some. The sample has about 8,100 clones, 75% to 85% seen once. Sequencing input: FFPE minimally invasive lung adenocarcinoma tissue. The receptor set was obtained from a person in their 70s with lung adenocarcinoma.

The chain couples TRBV29-1 to TRBJ2-5; a weak D match, TRBD2 (6 bases). The CDR3 runs to 13 residues. Between the trimmed V and J ends, which lost 7 bases and 4 bases, there was a span of 16 bases. Germline V CDR1 and CDR2: SQVTM, ANQGSEA. DNA for the CDR3: TGCAGCGCATTGGGGTTGGAGGGAGAGACCCAGTACTTC. Protein sequence: CSALGLEGETQYF.

The sample holds a few counts of this clone. The chain employs TRBV5-1 and TRBJ1-1, with 8 bases identical to TRBD1. Germline values: CDR1 SGHRS, CDR2 YFSETQ. V trimming: 0 bases; J trimming: 4 bases; junction bases outside the gene matches: 17. The CDR3 is made up of 19 amino acids. In DNA form, the CDR3 reads TGCGCCAGCAGCTTGGCTGTAAGGCCGGGACAGGTATTGGGCACTGAAGCTTTCTTT. The encoded protein is CASSLAVRPGQVLGTEAFF.

The chain has TRBV27 and TRBJ2-5; no firm D call. Trimming shortened V by 7 bases and J by 4 bases, and 19 bases separated the two germline ends. The germline gives CDR1 MNHEY, CDR2 SMNVEV (reference sequence). The CDR3 totals 15 residues. The CDR3 sequence: CASKRQVSVRETQYF. DNA for the CDR3: TGTGCCAGCAAACGTCAAGTAAGCGTAAGAGAGACCCAGTACTTC.

The V and J genes are TRBV7-8 and TRBJ2-3; 9 nucleotides align to TRBD2. This CDR3 comprises 16 residues. The ends lost 4 bases at V and 7 bases at J; junction bases unmatched: 12. Germline V gene lookup returns CDR1 SGHVS and CDR2 FQNEAQ. CDR3 nucleotide sequence: TGTGCCAGCAGCTCCCTCGCGGGAGGGCCGAGGAATACGCAGTATTTT. Protein product: CASSSLAGGPRNTQYF.

This chain joins TRBV2 and TRBJ2-3; 16 bases are a match to TRBD2. Trimming removed 6 bases from V and 4 bases from J; junction bases left unmatched: 4. CDR3 length: 16 amino acids. The germline V gene has CDR1 SNHLY and CDR2 FYNNEI. CDR3 sequence reads: CASRGGTSGGADTQYF. In DNA, the CDR3 is TGTGCCAGCAGAGGTGGGACTAGCGGGGGGGCAGATACGCAGTATTTT.

The V and J genes are TRBV9 and TRBJ2-3, with 11 bases lining up with TRBD2. Trimming cost V 4 bases and J 5 bases; bases outside gene matches: 9. There are 16 residues in the CDR3. In germline, CDR1 is SGDLS, CDR2 YYNGEE. In DNA, the CDR3 is TGTGCCAGCAGCAAAACTAGCGGGAGTACCCAAGATACGCAGTATTTT. Amino acids: CASSKTSGSTQDTQYF.

V usage is TRBV7-9 and J usage is TRBJ2-5; 13 bases match TRBD2. V trimming: 5 bases; J trimming: 4 bases; junction bases outside the gene matches: 13. CDR1 SEHNR and CDR2 FQNEAQ come from the germline V gene (reference sequence). This CDR3 region has 18 residues. For the CDR3, the DNA is TGTGCCAGCAGCCGCTCTTCGACTAGCGGGGGGAAGGCAGAGACCCAGTACTTC. As protein: CASSRSSTSGGKAETQYF. The variable domain in full, completed from reference TRBV7-9 and TRBJ2-5, reads DTGVSQNPRHKITKRGQNVTFRCDPISEHNRLYWYRQTLGQGPEFLTYFQNEAQLEKSRLLSDRFSAERPKGSFSTLEIQRTEQGDSAMYLCASSRSSTSGGKAETQYFGPGTRLLVL.

V usage is TRBV6-6 and J usage is TRBJ2-7; 8 bases agree with TRBD1. The CDR3 totals 15 residues. Germline V gene data show CDR1 as MNHNY and CDR2 as SVGAGI (reference sequence). V shed 6 bases and J 0 bases; nucleotides not matched to a gene: 7. The CDR3 DNA sequence: TGTGCCAGCAGCCACACGGACAGGGCCTCCTACGAGCAGTACTTC. Translating gives CASSHTDRASYEQYF.

The chain combines TRBV6-1 with TRBJ2-2, with D unclear. Trimming stripped 2 bases from V and 7 bases from J, with 2 bases between. The germline CDR1 and CDR2 sequences are MNHNS and SASEGT. The CDR3 has 11 residues. The CDR3 loop is CASSEIGELFF. The CDR3 DNA follows: TGTGCCAGCAGTGAAATCGGGGAGCTGTTTTTT.

The V and J genes are TRBV29-1 and TRBJ1-1; D is uncertain. This CDR3 has 13 residues. The germline gives CDR1 SQVTM, CDR2 ANQGSEA. Trimming shortened V by 3 bases and J by 1 base, and 9 bases separated the two germline ends. The CDR3 is CSVEVGRNTEAFF. The DNA of the CDR3 is TGCAGCGTTGAGGTCGGGAGGAACACTGAAGCTTTCTTT.

J is TRBJ1-2 and V is TRBV30, with TRBD1 matching 9 bases. There are 13 residues in the CDR3. Per the germline V gene, CDR1 is GTSNPN and CDR2 is SVGIG (reference sequence). Trimming took 5 bases from V and 7 from J; bases not matched to a gene: 8. CDR3 sequence (DNA): TGTGCCTGGGCCTACAGGGGGCGTACTGGCTACACCTTC. Residues: CAWAYRGRTGYTF.

The CDR3, as DNA: TGCGCCAGCAGCTTGGAGAGGGGGCCACGGGGTGAAGCTTTCTTT. This codes for CASSLERGPRGEAFF. The chain recombines TRBV5-1 with TRBJ1-1; 7 bases fit TRBD1. This CDR3 is built from 15 residues. J lost 7 bases, V lost 0 bases, and 9 bases had no gene match. Germline CDR1 reads SGHRS; CDR2 reads YFSETQ.

The chain employs TRBV19 and TRBJ1-3; 7 positions agree with TRBD1. In germline, CDR1 is LNHDA, CDR2 SQIVND (reference sequence). CDR3 length: 16 amino acids. The V and J ends lost 4 bases and 0 bases, in that order; junction bases with no gene match: 6. The CDR3 loop reads CASSTPGGSSGNTIYF. DNA for the CDR3: TGTGCCAGTAGTACTCCAGGGGGAAGCTCTGGAAACACCATATATTTT. Full variable domain (rest looked up from reference TRBV19 and TRBJ1-3): DGGITQSPKYLFRKEGQNVTLSCEQNLNHDAMYWYRQDPGQGLRLIYYSQIVNDFQKGDIAEGYSVSREKKESFPLTVTSAQKNPTAFYLCASSTPGGSSGNTIYFGEGSWLTVV.

This clone was detected only a few times. The genes are TRBV7-6 and TRBJ2-3, with TRBD1 identical over 10 bases. Germline CDR1 is SGHVS and CDR2 is FNYEAQ. The CDR3 is made up of 16 amino acids. V was clipped by 1 base and J by 2 bases; unmatched bases: 3. DNA of the CDR3: TGTGCCAGCAGCTTAGGGACAGGGGGGGCCACAGATACGCAGTATTTT. Its translation is CASSLGTGGATDTQYF.

The chain carries TRBV7-8 and TRBJ2-5; unclear D gene. Germline V gene data show CDR1 as SGHVS and CDR2 as FQNEAQ. The V end lost 1 base, the J end lost 7 bases, and 4 bases lay between the germline ends. The CDR3 is 11 amino acids. Written as DNA, the CDR3 is TGTGCCAGCAGCTTAGACGGGACCCAGTACTTC. Its translation is CASSLDGTQYF.

The chain carries TRBV27 and TRBJ1-6, with D hard to call. Trimming shortened V by 4 bases and J by 6 bases, and 10 bases separated the two germline ends. The germline V gene has CDR1 MNHEY and CDR2 SMNVEV (reference sequence). This CDR3 comprises 14 residues. The CDR3 coding sequence is TGTGCCAGCAGTTCCGACACGATTAATTCACCCCTCCACTTT. This codes for CASSSDTINSPLHF.

A single count supports this clone. The chain combines TRBV29-1 with TRBJ1-1; perhaps TRBD1 as D (5 bases). Looked up from germline, CDR1 is SQVTM and CDR2 is ANQGSEA. Trimming removed 2 bases at V and 4 bases at J, with 14 bases between. The CDR3 totals 14 residues. This CDR3 is CSVERDSTGTEAFF. The CDR3 coding sequence is TGCAGCGTTGAAAGGGACTCTACGGGCACTGAAGCTTTCTTT.

This chain connects TRBV15 to TRBJ1-5; D is possibly TRBD1 (6 bases). Trimming cost V 4 bases and J 3 bases, with 13 bases left between them. The CDR3 extends over 15 amino acids. The germline V gene has CDR1 LNHNV and CDR2 YYDKDF (reference sequence). In DNA form, the CDR3 reads TGTGCCACCAGCATCGGACAGTTTGACAATCAGCCCCAGCATTTT. Protein product: CATSIGQFDNQPQHF.

The V and J genes are TRBV7-2 and TRBJ2-3; 9 nucleotides match TRBD2. The CDR3 is made up of 16 amino acids. Germline values: CDR1 SGHTA, CDR2 FQGNSA. The trim removed 1 base at V and 4 bases at J, leaving 6 bases unmatched. The CDR3 spells CASSLVRGGPADTQYF. CDR3 DNA: TGTGCCAGCAGCTTAGTGCGGGGGGGCCCAGCAGATACGCAGTATTTT.

V gene TRBV7-8 combines with J gene TRBJ2-5; D call uncertain. V gave up 2 bases and J gave up 2 bases, with 0 bases separating them. From germline, CDR1 is SGHVS and CDR2 FQNEAQ. The CDR3 contains 11 residues. The CDR3 spells CASSLQETQYF. Here the CDR3 DNA reads TGTGCCAGCAGCTTACAAGAGACCCAGTACTTC.

This clone was detected only a few times. The rearrangement joins TRBV21-1 to TRBJ2-7; whether TRBD1, the table's D call, matches the DNA was not checked. TRBV21-1 is recorded as a pseudogene. The CDR3 runs 14 residues. CDR3 nucleotide sequence: TGTGCCAGCAGCAAGGGACACGAATACTACGAGCAGTACTTC. It encodes CASSKGHEYYEQYF.

The CDR3 reads CASSRRGYNSPLHF. CDR3 bases: TGTGCCAGCAGCAGACGGGGCTATAATTCACCCCTCCACTTT. This chain connects TRBV7-2 to TRBJ1-6; D is unresolved. CDR1 and CDR2 from the germline V gene are SGHTA and FQGNSA. The V and J ends lost 5 bases and 3 bases respectively, with 8 bases between them. The CDR3 spans 14 residues.

The chain is built from TRBV11-3 and TRBJ1-5; D call uncertain. V was trimmed by 5 bases and J by 7 bases, leaving 27 bases between them. The CDR3 is made up of 18 amino acids. Germline-derived CDR1 and CDR2 are SGHNT and YENEEA. The CDR3 loop is CASSQQCFGGFDGQPQHF. Here the CDR3 DNA reads TGTGCCAGCAGCCAGCAATGTTTCGGAGGGTTTGATGGCCAGCCCCAGCATTTT.

The sample holds one count of this clone. The genes are TRBV19 and TRBJ2-5, with 10 bases aligning to TRBD2. The CDR3 contains 15 residues. The germline V gene has CDR1 LNHDA and CDR2 SQIVND (reference sequence). V lost 5 bases and J lost 2; bases outside the gene matches: 5. CDR3 protein: CASSQTSGTQETQYF. The CDR3 bases are TGTGCCAGTAGTCAAACTAGCGGGACACAAGAGACCCAGTACTTC.